A single sample gave rise to the 13 T cell receptor beta chains below, sequenced in a study of CD8 T cells in ankylosing spondylitis. A single record per CDR3 protein comes from TCRdb applying MiXCR to the 5' RACE reads. The sample lists hundreds of thousands of distinct CDR3 sequences; 15% to 20% were seen once. Source material: blood, either unsorted or a sorted T cell fraction (not recorded which). These receptor sequences come from a male donor with ankylosing spondylitis or in good health (not recorded which).

The sample holds a few counts of this clonotype. The chain combines TRBV28 with TRBJ2-7, with a possible D match to TRBD2 (6 bases). Germline CDR1 MDHEN, CDR2 SYDVKM. The CDR3 totals 15 residues. The ends were cut back, 5 bases at V and 2 bases at J, with 16 bases in the middle. In nucleotides, the CDR3 is TGTGCCAGCAGTACCCGTCGGGACTTAACCTACGAGCAGTACGTC. This translates into CASSTRRDLTYEQYV.

The chain combines TRBV20-1 with TRBJ1-1, with no clear D. The CDR3 has 13 amino acids. In germline, CDR1 is DFQATT, CDR2 SNEGSKA (reference sequence). The V and J ends lost 8 bases and 1 base respectively, with 14 bases between them. The CDR3 DNA follows: TGCAGTCAAAGATCGGTGAGGAACACTGAAGCTTTCTTT. Translated: CSQRSVRNTEAFF.

This clonotype occurred many times. The genes are TRBV4-2 and TRBJ1-5; D is ambiguous. The CDR3 spans 14 residues. The V gene lost 1 base and the J gene lost 1 base, with 5 bases spanning the gap. Per the germline V gene, CDR1 is LGHNA and CDR2 is YNFKEQ. The CDR3 coding sequence is TGTGCCAGCAGCCAAGGTCAGAGCAATCAGCCCCAGCATTTT. Protein sequence: CASSQGQSNQPQHF.

V gene TRBV3-1 combines with J gene TRBJ2-2; D may be TRBD2 (5 bases). V was shortened by 2 bases and J by 1 base, with 14 bases between the two germline ends. This CDR3 contains 17 residues. From germline, CDR1 is LGHDT and CDR2 YNNKEL (reference sequence). This chain's CDR3 is CASSQWWRPRNTGELFF. Written as DNA, the CDR3 is TGTGCCAGCAGCCAATGGTGGAGGCCCCGGAACACCGGGGAGCTGTTTTTT.

This clonotype has ten or more counts. The J gene is TRBJ1-2, the V gene TRBV20-1; D remains unclear. Germline values: CDR1 DFQATT, CDR2 SNEGSKA (reference sequence). Trimming left V 3 bases short and J 8 bases short, with 13 bases between. The CDR3 totals 12 residues. CDR3 DNA sequence: TGCAGTGCTAGGCCCCAGCAGTACGGCTACACCTTC. It codes for CSARPQQYGYTF.

The rearrangement links TRBV20-1 to TRBJ2-4; D not certain. CDR3 length: 15 residues. CDR1 and CDR2 from the germline V gene are DFQATT and SNEGSKA (reference sequence). Trimming left V 7 bases short and J 6 bases short, with 22 bases between. The CDR3 DNA follows: TGCAGTGTCCTAATCCCCAGGAGCCAGGCAAACATTCAGTACTTC. This translates into CSVLIPRSQANIQYF.

V is TRBV20-1 and J is TRBJ2-7, with 9 positions matching TRBD2. The length of the CDR3 is 14 residues. With V trimmed by 5 bases and J by 6 bases, 11 bases remained unmatched. In germline, CDR1 is DFQATT, CDR2 SNEGSKA (reference sequence). The DNA for the CDR3 is TGCAGTGCTCGGGCCGGGACTAGCAGTTTCGAGCAGTACGTC. The encoded protein is CSARAGTSSFEQYV.

This clonotype has a count of ten or more. The chain uses TRBV6-5 and TRBJ1-2; possibly TRBD1 for D (5 bases). The V end was cut by 4 bases, the J end by 4 bases, with 13 bases between. The germline gives CDR1 MNHEY, CDR2 SVGAGI. The CDR3 sequence is 14 residues long. The CDR3 DNA reads as TGTGCCAGCAGTTGGGCAGGGTCCAGCTATGGCTACACCTTC. The encoded protein is CASSWAGSSYGYTF.

This clonotype has just a few counts. The chain couples TRBV10-3 to TRBJ2-7, with D possibly being TRBD1 (6 bases). From germline, CDR1 is ENHRY and CDR2 SYGVKD. The CDR3 loop spans 14 amino acids. The V end was cut by 6 bases, the J end by 5 bases, with 17 bases between. In DNA form, the CDR3 reads TGTGCCATCAGCGCTATTAGAGGGGGTAACGAGCAGTACGTC. Translation gives CAISAIRGGNEQYV.

This clonotype has ten or more counts. Sequence at one end of the junction differs from germline and may be a read error. The rearrangement links TRBV5-1 to TRBJ2-2; D could derive from TRBD1 or TRBD2 (5 bases each). This CDR3 region has 16 residues. The germline gives CDR1 SGHRS, CDR2 YFSETQ. The CDR3 reads CASSLSGTANTGELFF. For the CDR3, the DNA is TGTGCCAGCAGTTTATCTGGGACCGCGAACACCGGGGAGCTGTTTTTT.

This clonotype occurred a few times. This chain connects TRBV7-6 to TRBJ2-1; 11 bases map to TRBD1. This CDR3 has 16 residues. Germline lookup yields CDR1 SGHVS and CDR2 FNYEAQ. The junction had 9 bases not matched to a gene; V was cut back by 2 bases and J by 9 bases. The CDR3 is CASSLSPGQGAREQFF. For the CDR3, the DNA is TGTGCCAGCAGCTTAAGTCCTGGACAGGGGGCCCGTGAGCAGTTCTTC. Together with reference TRBV7-6 and TRBJ2-1, the CDR3 gives the full variable domain: GAGVSQSPRYKVTKRGQDVALRCDPISGHVSLYWYRQALGQGPEFLTYFNYEAQQDKSGLPNDRFSAERPEGSISTLTIQRTEQRDSAMYRCASSLSPGQGAREQFFGPGTRLTVL.

The rearrangement joins TRBV3-1 to TRBJ2-3; 10 positions agree with TRBD2. The CDR3 has 15 residues. The J segment lost 5 bases and the V segment lost 2 bases, leaving 4 bases of the junction unmatched. Germline CDR1 is LGHDT and CDR2 is YNNKEL (reference sequence). CDR3 sequence reads: CASSQTSGIGDTQYF. The CDR3 DNA reads TGTGCCAGCAGCCAAACTAGCGGGATAGGAGATACGCAGTATTTT.

The rearrangement joins TRBV27 to TRBJ2-1; 12 bases fit TRBD2. Trimming took 6 bases from V and 6 from J; bases not matched to a gene: 15. This CDR3 has 18 amino acids. The germline V gene has CDR1 MNHEY and CDR2 SMNVEV (reference sequence). CDR3 nucleotides: TGTGCCAGCAGCCCTGGGTCTAGCGGGAGGGCCAGGCGCAATGAGCAGTTCTTC. As protein: CASSPGSSGRARRNEQFF.